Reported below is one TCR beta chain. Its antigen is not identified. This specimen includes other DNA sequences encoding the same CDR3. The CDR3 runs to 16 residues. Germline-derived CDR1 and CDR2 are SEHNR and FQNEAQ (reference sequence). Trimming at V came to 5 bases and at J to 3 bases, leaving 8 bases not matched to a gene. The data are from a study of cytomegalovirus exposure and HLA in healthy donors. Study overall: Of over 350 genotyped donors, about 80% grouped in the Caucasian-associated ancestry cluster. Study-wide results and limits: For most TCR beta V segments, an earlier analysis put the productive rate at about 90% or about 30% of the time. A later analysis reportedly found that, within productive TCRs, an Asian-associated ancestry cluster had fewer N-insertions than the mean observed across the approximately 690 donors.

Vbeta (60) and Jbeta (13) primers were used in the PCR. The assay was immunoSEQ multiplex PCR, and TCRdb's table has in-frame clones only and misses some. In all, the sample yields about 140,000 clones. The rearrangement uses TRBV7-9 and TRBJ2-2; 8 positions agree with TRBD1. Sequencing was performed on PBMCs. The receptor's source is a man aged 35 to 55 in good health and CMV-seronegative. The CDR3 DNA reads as TGTGCCAGCAGCCCCGCTGCCAGGGGGCACACCGGGGAGCTGTTTTTT. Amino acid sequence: CASSPAARGHTGELFF.